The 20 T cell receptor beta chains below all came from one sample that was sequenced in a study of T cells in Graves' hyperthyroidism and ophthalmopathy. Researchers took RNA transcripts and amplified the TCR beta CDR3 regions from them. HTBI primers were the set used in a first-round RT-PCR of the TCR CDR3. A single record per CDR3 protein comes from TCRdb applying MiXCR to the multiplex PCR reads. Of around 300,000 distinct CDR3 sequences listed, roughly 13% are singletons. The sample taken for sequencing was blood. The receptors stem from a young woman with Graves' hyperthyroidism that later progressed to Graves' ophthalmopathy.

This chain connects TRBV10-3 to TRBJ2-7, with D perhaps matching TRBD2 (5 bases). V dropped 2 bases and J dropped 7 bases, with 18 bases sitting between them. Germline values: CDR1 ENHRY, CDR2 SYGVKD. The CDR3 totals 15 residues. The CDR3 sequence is CAISEPWEKFSEQYF. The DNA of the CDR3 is TGTGCCATCAGTGAGCCCTGGGAGAAATTCTCGGAGCAGTACTTC.

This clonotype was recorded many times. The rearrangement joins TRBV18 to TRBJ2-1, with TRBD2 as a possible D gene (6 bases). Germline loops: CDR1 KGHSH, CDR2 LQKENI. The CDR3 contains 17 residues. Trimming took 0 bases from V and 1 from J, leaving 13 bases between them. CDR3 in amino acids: CASSPPVGSGSYNEQFF. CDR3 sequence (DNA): TGTGCCAGCTCACCACCGGTCGGTAGCGGTTCCTACAATGAGCAGTTCTTC.

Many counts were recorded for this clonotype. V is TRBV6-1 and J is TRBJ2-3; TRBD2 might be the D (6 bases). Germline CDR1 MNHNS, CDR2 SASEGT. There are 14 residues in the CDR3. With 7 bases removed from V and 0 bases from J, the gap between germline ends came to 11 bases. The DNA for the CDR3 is TGTGCCAGCACCAAGGGGACTAGCACAGATACGCAGTATTTT. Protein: CASTKGTSTDTQYF.

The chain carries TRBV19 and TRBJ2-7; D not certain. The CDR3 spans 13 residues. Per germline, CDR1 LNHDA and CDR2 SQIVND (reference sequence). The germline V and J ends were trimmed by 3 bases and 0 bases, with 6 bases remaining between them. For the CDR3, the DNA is TGTGCCAGTAGTATCGACTTCTCCTACGAGCAGTACTTC. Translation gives CASSIDFSYEQYF.

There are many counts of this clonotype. CDR3 loop: CASSLRNRDYEQYF. The CDR3 nucleotides are TGTGCCAGCAGCTTGCGTAACCGAGACTACGAGCAGTACTTC. The genes are TRBV5-6 and TRBJ2-7, with unresolved D. Per germline, CDR1 SGHDT and CDR2 YYEEEE. This CDR3 is 14 amino acids long. V was shortened by 1 base and J by 3 bases, with 11 bases between the two germline ends.

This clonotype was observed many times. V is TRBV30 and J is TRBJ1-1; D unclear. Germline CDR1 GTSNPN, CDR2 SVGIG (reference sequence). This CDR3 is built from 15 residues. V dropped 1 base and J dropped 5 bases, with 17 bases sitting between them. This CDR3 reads CAWSGYLNGRTEAFF. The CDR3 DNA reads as TGTGCCTGGAGTGGCTATTTAAACGGGAGGACTGAAGCTTTCTTT. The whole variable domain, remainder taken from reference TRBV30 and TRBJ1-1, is SQTIHQWPATLVQPVGSPLSLECTVEGTSNPNLYWYRQAAGRGLQLLFYSVGIGQISSEVPQNLSASRPQDRQFILSSKKLLLSDSGFYLCAWSGYLNGRTEAFFGQGTRLTVV.

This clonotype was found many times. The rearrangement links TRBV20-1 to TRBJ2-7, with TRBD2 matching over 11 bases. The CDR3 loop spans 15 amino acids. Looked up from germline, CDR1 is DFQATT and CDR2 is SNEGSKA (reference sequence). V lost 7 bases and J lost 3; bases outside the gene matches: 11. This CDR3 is CSVEDGTSGIYEQYF. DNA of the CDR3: TGCAGTGTCGAAGACGGGACTAGCGGTATCTACGAGCAGTACTTC.

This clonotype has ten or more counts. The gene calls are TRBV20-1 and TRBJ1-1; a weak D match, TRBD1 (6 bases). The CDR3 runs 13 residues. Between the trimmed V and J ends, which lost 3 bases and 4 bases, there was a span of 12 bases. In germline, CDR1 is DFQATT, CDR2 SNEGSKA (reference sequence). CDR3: CSARGAGATEAFF. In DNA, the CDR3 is TGCAGTGCTAGGGGCGCGGGGGCCACTGAAGCTTTCTTT.

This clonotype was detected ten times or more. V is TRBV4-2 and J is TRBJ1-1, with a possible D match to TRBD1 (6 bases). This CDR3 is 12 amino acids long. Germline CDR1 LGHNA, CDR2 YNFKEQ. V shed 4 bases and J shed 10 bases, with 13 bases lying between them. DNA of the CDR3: TGTGCCAGCAGCCCCCGAGGGGGAATAGCTTTCTTT. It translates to CASSPRGGIAFF.

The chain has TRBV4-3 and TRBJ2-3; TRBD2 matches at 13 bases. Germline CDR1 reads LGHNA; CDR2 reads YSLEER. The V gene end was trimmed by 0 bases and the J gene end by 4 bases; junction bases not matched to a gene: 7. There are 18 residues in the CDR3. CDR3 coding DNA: TGCGCCAGCAGCCAAGATAGACTAGCGGGAGGAGGCGCAGATACGCAGTATTTT. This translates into CASSQDRLAGGGADTQYF.

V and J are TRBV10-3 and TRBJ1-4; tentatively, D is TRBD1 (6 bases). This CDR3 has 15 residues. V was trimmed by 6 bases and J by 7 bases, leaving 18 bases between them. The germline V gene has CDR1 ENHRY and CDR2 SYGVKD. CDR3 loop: CAIRGQQGPSEKLFF. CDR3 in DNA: TGTGCCATCAGGGGGCAACAGGGCCCGAGTGAAAAACTGTTTTTT.

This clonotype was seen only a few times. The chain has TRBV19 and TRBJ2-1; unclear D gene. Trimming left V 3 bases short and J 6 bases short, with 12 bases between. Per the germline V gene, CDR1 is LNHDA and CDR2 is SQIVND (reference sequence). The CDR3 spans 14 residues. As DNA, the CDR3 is TGTGCCAGTAGTATCCCCGCCAGTCCCAATGAGCAGTTCTTC. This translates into CASSIPASPNEQFF.

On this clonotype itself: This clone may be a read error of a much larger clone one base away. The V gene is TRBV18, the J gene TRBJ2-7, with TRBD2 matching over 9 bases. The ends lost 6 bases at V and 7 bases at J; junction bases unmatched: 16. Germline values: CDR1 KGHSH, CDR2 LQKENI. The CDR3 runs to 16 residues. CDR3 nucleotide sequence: TGTGCCAGCTCCATGGGACTAGCTCTAGCTTCGGGTGAGCAGTACTTC. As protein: CASSMGLALASGEQYF.

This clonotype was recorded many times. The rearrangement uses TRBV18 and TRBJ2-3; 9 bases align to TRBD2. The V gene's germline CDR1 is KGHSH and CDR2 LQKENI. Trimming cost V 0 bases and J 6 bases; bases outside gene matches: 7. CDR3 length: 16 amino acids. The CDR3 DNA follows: TGTGCCAGCTCACCACCTATAGCGGGAGATGGGGATACGCAGTATTTT. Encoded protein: CASSPPIAGDGDTQYF.

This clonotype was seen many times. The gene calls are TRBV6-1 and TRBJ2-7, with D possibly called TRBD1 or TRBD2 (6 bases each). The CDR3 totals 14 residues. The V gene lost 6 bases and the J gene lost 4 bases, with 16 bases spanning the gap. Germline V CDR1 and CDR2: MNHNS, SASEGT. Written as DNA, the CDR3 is TGTGCCAGCAGACCCGGGGGCGTGGGTTACGAGCAGTACTTC. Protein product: CASRPGGVGYEQYF.

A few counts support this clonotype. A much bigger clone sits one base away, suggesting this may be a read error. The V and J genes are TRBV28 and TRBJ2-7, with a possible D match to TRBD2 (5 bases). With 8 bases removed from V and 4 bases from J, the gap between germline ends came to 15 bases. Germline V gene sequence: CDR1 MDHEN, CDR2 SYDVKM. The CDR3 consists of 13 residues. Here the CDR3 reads CASGPGTRYEQYF. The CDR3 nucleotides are TGTGCCAGCGGTCCGGGAACACGATACGAGCAGTACTTC.

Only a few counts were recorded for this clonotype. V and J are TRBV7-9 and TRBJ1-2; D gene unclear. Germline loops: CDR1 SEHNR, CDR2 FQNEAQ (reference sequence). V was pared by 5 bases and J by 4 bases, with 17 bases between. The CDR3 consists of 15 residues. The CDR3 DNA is TGTGCCAGCAGCCTCTTCTTGGTAGATGGCTATGGCTACACCTTC. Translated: CASSLFLVDGYGYTF.

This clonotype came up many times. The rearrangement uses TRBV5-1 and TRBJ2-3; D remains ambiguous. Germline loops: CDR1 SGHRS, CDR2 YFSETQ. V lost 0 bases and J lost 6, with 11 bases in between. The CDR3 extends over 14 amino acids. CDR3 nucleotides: TGCGCCAGCAGCTTGGGGCTAGTGGCGGATACGCAGTATTTT. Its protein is CASSLGLVADTQYF. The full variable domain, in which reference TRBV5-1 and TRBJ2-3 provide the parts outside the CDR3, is KAGVTQTPRYLIKTRGQQVTLSCSPISGHRSVSWYQQTPGQGLQFLFEYFSETQRNKGNFPGRFSGRQFSNSRSEMNVSTLELGDSALYLCASSLGLVADTQYFGPGTRLTVL.

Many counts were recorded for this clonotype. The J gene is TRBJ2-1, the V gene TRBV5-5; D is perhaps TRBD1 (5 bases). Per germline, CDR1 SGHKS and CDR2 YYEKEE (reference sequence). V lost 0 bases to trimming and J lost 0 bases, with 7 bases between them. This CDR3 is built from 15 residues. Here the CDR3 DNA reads TGTGCCAGCAGCTTGGTGACAGCCTCCTACAATGAGCAGTTCTTC. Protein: CASSLVTASYNEQFF.

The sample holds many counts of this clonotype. The DNA for the CDR3 is TGTGCCAGCAGCTTTCCCTTATCCGAGCAGTACTTC. Translating gives CASSFPLSEQYF. The chain couples TRBV7-6 to TRBJ2-7; D remains ambiguous. The V end was cut by 3 bases, the J end by 6 bases, with 9 bases between. The length of the CDR3 is 12 residues. Germline CDR1 reads SGHVS; CDR2 reads FNYEAQ.